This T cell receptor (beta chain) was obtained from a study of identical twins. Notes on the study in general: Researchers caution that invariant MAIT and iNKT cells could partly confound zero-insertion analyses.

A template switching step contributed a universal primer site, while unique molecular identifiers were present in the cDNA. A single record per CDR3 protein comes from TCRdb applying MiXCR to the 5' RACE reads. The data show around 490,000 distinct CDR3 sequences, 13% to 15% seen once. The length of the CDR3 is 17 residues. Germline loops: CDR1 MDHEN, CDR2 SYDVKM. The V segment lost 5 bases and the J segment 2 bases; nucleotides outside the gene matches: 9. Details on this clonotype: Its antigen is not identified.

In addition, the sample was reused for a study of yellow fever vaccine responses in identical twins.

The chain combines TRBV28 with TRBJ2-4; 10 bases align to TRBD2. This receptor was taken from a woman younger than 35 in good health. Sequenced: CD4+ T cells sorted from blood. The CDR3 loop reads CASSPLLAGLSKNIQYF. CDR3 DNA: TGTGCCAGCAGTCCCTTACTAGCGGGGCTATCCAAAAACATTCAGTACTTC. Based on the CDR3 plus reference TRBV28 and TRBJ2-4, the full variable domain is DVKVTQSSRYLVKRTGEKVFLECVQDMDHENMFWYRQDPGLGLRLIYFSYDVKMKEKGDIPEGYSVSREKKERFSLILESASTNQTSMYLCASSPLLAGLSKNIQYFGAGTRLSVL.